Below, one TCR beta chain is given with its context. These data are taken from a study of T cell changes during pregnancy in multiple sclerosis. V was clipped by 4 bases and J by 2 bases; unmatched bases: 2. The CDR3 length is 13 residues. CDR1 and CDR2 from the germline V gene are SGHDN and FVKESK. TCRdb keeps only in-frame clones here, not all; method: immunoSEQ multiplex PCR. The sample holds around 40,000 clones, approximately 92% seen once. Sequenced material: CD4+ T cells from peripheral blood mononuclear cells, taken in the first trimester of pregnancy. The rearrangement uses TRBV14 and TRBJ2-7; 7 bases fit TRBD2. The source is a female donor with multiple sclerosis, enrolled in a pregnancy study. The CDR3 is CASSLAGAYEQYF. The CDR3 region has the DNA TGTGCCAGCAGCCTCGCGGGGGCCTACGAGCAGTACTTC.